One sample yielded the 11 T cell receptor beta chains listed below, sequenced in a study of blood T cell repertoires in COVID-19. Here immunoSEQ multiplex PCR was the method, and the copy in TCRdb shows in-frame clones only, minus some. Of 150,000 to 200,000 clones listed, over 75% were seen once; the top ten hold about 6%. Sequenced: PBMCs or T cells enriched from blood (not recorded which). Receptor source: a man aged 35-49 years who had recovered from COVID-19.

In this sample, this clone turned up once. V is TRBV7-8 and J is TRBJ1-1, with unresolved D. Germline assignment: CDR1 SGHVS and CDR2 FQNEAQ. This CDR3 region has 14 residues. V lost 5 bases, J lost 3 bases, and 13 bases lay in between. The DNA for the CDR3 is TGTGCCAGCAGCAAACAGAGGAGGGACACTGAAGCTTTCTTT. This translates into CASSKQRRDTEAFF.

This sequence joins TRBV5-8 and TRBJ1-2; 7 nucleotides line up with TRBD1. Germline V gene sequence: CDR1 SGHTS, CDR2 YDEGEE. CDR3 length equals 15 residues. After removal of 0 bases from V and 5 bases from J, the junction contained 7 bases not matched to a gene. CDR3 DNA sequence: TGTGCCAGCAGCTTGGGTCGCAGGGGGTTATATGGCTACACCTTC. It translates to CASSLGRRGLYGYTF.

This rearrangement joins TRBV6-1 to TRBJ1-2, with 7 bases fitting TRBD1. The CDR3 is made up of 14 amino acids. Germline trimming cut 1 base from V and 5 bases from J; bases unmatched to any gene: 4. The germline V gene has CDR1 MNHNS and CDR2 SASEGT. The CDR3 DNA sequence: TGTGCCAGCAGTGAAGTCGGCAGGGGGTATGGCTACACCTTC. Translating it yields CASSEVGRGYGYTF.

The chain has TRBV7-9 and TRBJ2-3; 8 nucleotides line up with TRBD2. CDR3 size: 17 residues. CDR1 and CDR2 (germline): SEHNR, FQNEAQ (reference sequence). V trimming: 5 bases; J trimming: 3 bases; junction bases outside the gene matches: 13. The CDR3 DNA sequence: TGTGCCAGCAGCGTCGGTCGGGGGGGCCGTAGTACAGATACGCAGTATTTT. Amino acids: CASSVGRGGRSTDTQYF.

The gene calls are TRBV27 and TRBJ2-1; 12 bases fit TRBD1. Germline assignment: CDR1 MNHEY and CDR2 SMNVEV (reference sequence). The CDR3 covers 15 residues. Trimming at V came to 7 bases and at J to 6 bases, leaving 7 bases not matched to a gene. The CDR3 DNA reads TGTGCCAGCAACCACCGGGACAGGGGGCCCAATGAGCAGTTCTTC. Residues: CASNHRDRGPNEQFF.

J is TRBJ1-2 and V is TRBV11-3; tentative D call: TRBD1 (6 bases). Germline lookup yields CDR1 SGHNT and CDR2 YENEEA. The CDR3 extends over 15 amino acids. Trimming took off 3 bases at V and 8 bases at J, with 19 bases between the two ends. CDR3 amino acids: CASSLQRQGQGGYTF. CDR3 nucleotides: TGTGCCAGCAGCTTGCAAAGGCAGGGGCAAGGAGGCTACACCTTC. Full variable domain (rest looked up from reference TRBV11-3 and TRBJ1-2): EAGVVQSPRYKIIEKKQPVAFWCNPISGHNTLYWYLQNLGQGPELLIRYENEEAVDDSQLPKDRFSAERLKGVDSTLKIQPAELGDSAVYLCASSLQRQGQGGYTFGSGTRLTVV.

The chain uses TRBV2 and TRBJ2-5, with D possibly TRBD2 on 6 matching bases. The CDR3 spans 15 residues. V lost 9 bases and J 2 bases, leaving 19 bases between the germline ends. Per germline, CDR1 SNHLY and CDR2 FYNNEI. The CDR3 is CAREPGLQQQETQYF. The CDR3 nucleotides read TGTGCCAGAGAACCGGGACTTCAGCAACAAGAGACCCAGTACTTC.

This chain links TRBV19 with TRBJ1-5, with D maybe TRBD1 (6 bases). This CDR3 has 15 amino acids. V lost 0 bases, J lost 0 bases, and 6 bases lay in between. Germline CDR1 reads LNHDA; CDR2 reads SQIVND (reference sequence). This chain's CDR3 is CASSIEQGSNQPQHF. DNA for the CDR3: TGTGCCAGTAGTATAGAACAGGGTAGCAATCAGCCCCAGCATTTT.

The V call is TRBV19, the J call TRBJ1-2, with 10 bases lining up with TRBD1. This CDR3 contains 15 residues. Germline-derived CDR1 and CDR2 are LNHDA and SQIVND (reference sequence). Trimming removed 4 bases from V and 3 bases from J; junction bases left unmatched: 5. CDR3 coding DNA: TGTGCCAGTAGTACATCGACAGGGGGCGACTATGGCTACACCTTC. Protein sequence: CASSTSTGGDYGYTF.

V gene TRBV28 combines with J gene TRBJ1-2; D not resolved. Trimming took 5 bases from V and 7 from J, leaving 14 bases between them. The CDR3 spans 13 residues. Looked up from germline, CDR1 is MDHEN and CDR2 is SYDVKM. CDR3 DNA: TGTGCCAGCAGTCGAGGCGGTAATCGTGGCTACACCTTC. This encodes CASSRGGNRGYTF.

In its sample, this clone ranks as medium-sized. CDR3 coding DNA: TGTGCCAGTAGAATGGGGGGACAGACCTATGGCTACACCTTC. Encoded protein: CASRMGGQTYGYTF. V gene TRBV19 combines with J gene TRBJ1-2, with 7 bases lining up with TRBD1. The V segment lost 6 bases and the J segment 4 bases; nucleotides outside the gene matches: 8. The CDR3 has 14 residues. Germline CDR1 and CDR2: LNHDA and SQIVND (reference sequence). The entire variable domain, with the rest obtained from reference TRBV19 and TRBJ1-2, is as follows: DGGITQSPKYLFRKEGQNVTLSCEQNLNHDAMYWYRQDPGQGLRLIYYSQIVNDFQKGDIAEGYSVSREKKESFPLTVTSAQKNPTAFYLCASRMGGQTYGYTFGSGTRLTVV.